This T cell receptor (beta chain) was captured by sequencing in a study of technical replicates of blood from a handful of donors (dated by TCRdb to 2017 to 2019). Libraries were made using the immunoSEQ multiplex PCR assay. TCRdb holds this immuneACCESS table with in-frame rearrangements only. Some clones are missing; in checked studies, unresolved V genes explain under half, and the rest has no known cause. This sample lists 75,000 to 90,000 clones; roughly 91% were detected once. About 0.4% of the sample is in the top ten clones. Trimming at the junction amounts to 5 bases on V and 3 bases on J, and the germline ends lie 9 bases apart. The CDR1 and CDR2 encoded by the germline V gene are SGHTA and FQGNSA. The cysteine opens and the phenylalanine closes a CDR3 of 13 amino acids. The CDR3 DNA has 39 bases and is translated from base 1. A word on this clone: The antigen this receptor binds is unknown. Base qualities are not at hand, and no much larger clone is one base apart.

The sequence joins TRBV7-2 to TRBJ2-3, and possibly TRBD1, on 5 matching bases. This clonotype was obtained from a human donor in good health. Specimen: T cells isolated from PBMCs. The nucleotides are TGTGCCAGCAGCCCGCAGGGAACAGATACGCAGTATTTT. Translated, this gives CASSPQGTDTQYF.